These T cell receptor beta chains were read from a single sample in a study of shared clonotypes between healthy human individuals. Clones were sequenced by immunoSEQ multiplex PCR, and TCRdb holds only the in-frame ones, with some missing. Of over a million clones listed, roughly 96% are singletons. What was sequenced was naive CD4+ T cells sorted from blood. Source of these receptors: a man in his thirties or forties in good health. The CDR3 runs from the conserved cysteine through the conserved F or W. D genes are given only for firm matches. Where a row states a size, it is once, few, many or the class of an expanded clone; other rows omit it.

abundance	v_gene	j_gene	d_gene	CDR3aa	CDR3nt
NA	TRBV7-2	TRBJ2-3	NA	CASSLTRLGSTDTQYF	TGTGCCAGCAGCCTAACGCGCTTGGGCAGCACAGATACGCAGTATTTT
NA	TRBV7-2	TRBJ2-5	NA	CASSRLAAAWTQYF	TGTGCCAGCAGTCGATTAGCGGCGGCTTGGACCCAGTACTTC
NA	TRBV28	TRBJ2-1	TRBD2	CASSLGGVADYMQFF	TGTGCCAGCAGTTTAGGGGGGGTGGCAGACTACATGCAGTTCTTC
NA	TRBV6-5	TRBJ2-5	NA	CASSYVGPPETQYF	TGTGCCAGCAGTTATGTGGGTCCCCCGGAGACCCAGTACTTC
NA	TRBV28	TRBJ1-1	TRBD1	CASSVPQGFGTEAFF	TGTGCCAGCAGTGTACCACAGGGGTTCGGCACTGAAGCTTTCTTT
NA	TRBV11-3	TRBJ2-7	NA	CASSLDGHSAEQYF	TGTGCCAGCAGCTTAGATGGCCATAGTGCCGAGCAGTACTTC
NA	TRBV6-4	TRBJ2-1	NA	CASSKDSYEQFF	TGTGCCAGCAGCAAGGACAGCTATGAGCAGTTCTTC
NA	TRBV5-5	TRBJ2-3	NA	CASSLARVTTDTQYF	TGTGCCAGCAGCTTGGCTAGGGTAACCACAGATACGCAGTATTTT
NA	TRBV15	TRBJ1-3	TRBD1	CATSRDPTGGRNTIYF	TGTGCCACCAGCAGAGATCCGACAGGGGGTAGGAACACCATATATTTT
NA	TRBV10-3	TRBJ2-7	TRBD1	CAISRDSLYEQYF	TGTGCCATCAGTCGGGACAGTCTCTACGAGCAGTACTTC
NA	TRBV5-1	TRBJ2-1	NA	CASTTGQSSNEQFF	TGCGCCAGCACCACAGGGCAGTCTTCGAATGAGCAGTTCTTC
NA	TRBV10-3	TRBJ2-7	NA	CAIGPAIAITNNYEQYF	TGTGCCATCGGCCCAGCGATCGCCATAACTAACAACTACGAGCAGTACTTC
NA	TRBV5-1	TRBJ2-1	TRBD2	CASSPGTRSYNEQFF	TGCGCCAGCAGCCCCGGGACTAGATCCTACAATGAGCAGTTCTTC
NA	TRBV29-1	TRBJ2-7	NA	CSVASGYDYEQYF	TGCAGCGTTGCCTCCGGATACGACTACGAGCAGTACTTC
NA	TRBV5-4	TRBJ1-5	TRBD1	CASSLQGGNQPQHF	TGTGCCAGCAGCTTGCAGGGGGGGAATCAGCCCCAGCATTTT
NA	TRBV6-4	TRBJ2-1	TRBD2	CASSRVAGDINEQFF	TGTGCCAGCAGTAGAGTAGCGGGAGATATCAATGAGCAGTTCTTC
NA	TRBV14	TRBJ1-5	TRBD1	CASSKIRGDRGNLGSNQPQHF	TGTGCCAGCAGCAAAATTAGGGGGGACAGGGGCAATCTCGGTAGCAATCAGCCCCAGCATTTT
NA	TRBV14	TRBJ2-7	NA	CASSARGGPYEQYF	TGTGCCAGCAGCGCTCGGGGCGGGCCTTACGAGCAGTACTTC
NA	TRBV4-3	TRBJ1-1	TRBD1	CASSQDERQGEVNTEAFF	TGCGCCAGCAGCCAAGATGAGCGCCAGGGGGAAGTGAACACTGAAGCTTTCTTT
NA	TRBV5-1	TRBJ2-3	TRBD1	CASSLAGYGQVGDTQYF	TGCGCCAGCAGCTTGGCGGGATACGGACAGGTGGGAGATACGCAGTATTTT
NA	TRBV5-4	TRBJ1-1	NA	CASSVRGGDATYTEAFF	TGTGCCAGCAGTGTTAGGGGAGGGGATGCGACGTACACTGAAGCTTTCTTT
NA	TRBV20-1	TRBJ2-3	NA	CSASYTDTQYF	TGCAGTGCTAGTTACACAGATACGCAGTATTTT
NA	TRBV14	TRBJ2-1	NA	CASSREDEQFF	TGTGCCAGCAGCCGGGAGGATGAGCAGTTCTTC
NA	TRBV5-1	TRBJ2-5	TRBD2	CASSLSSGIGETQYF	TGCGCCAGCAGCTTGTCTAGCGGCATAGGAGAGACCCAGTACTTC
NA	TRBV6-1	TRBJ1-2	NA	CASSEHRLVDGYTF	TGTGCCAGCAGTGAACACAGGCTGGTTGATGGCTACACCTTC
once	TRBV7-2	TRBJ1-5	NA	CASSLFRSARDVKPQHF	TGTGCCAGCAGCTTATTTCGTTCGGCAAGGGACGTGAAGCCCCAGCATTTT
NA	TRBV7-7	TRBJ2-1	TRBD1	CATGDRGSRVRFF	TGTGCCACCGGGGACAGAGGTTCAAGGGTTAGGTTCTTC
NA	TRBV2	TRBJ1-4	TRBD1	CASRVSDRGNEKLFF	TGTGCCAGCAGAGTTTCGGACAGGGGAAATGAAAAACTGTTTTTT
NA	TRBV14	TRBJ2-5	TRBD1	CASSPWTGEETQYF	TGTGCCAGCAGCCCTTGGACAGGGGAAGAGACCCAGTACTTC